This record looks at one T cell receptor (beta chain) sequence and its context. This sample was taken from a study of blood T cell repertoires in COVID-19. Overall study context: Sites in the United States, Italy and Spain provided acute and convalescent COVID-19 samples. PBMCs, B-cell-depleted T cells, or T cells were the source of the cDNA or gDNA that made up the material.

The authors' processing: Reference gene primer amplification in the assay estimated nucleated cell counts. The method was immunoSEQ multiplex PCR; TCRdb's version includes in-frame clones alone and lacks a portion of them. D and trimming come from the DNA, and the V and J calls and clone size come from that table. The repertoire holds about 56,000 clones, with roughly 90% as singletons. V was trimmed by 3 bases and J by 9 bases, leaving 7 bases between them. The CDR3 is 11 residues long. CDR1 SGHDT and CDR2 YYEEEE come from the germline V gene. The V call is TRBV5-6, the J call TRBJ2-1; D gene unclear. The origin of this receptor is a human donor in a cohort sampled during active COVID-19. The sequenced sample was peripheral blood. The CDR3 nucleotides are TGTGCCAGCAGCTCCTCGAGTGAGCAGTTCTTC. It specifies CASSSSSEQFF.